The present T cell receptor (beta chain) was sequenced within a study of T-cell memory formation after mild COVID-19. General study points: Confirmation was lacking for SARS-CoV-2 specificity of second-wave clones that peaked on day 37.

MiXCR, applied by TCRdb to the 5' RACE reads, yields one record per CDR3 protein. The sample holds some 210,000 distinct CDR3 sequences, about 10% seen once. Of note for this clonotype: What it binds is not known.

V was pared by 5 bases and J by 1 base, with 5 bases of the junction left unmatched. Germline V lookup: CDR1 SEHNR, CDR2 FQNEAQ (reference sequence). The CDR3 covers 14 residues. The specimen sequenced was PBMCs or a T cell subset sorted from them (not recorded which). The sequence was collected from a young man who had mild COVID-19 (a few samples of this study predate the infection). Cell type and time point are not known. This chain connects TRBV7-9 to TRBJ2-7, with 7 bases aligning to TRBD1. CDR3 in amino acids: CASSATGQSYEQYF. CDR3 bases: TGTGCCAGCAGCGCGACGGGACAGTCCTACGAGCAGTACTTC.